A selection of T cell receptor beta chains follows, all from one sample in a study of shared clonotypes between healthy human individuals. Using immunoSEQ multiplex PCR, the repertoire was profiled, and TCRdb retains in-frame clones only, with some absent. The repertoire includes about 660,000 clones, roughly 70% of them detected once, and less than 2% sits in the top ten. The material sequenced was memory CD4+ T cells sorted from blood. Source of these receptors: a woman aged 25 to 39 in good health. Each CDR3 is given without its conserved first and last residue. The size field is filled for only some rows; it gives once, few, many or a size class.

clone_size j_call v_call cdr3_aa
. TRBJ1-2 TRBV28 ASSSGTPVGGYT
once TRBJ2-2 TRBV19 ASSDRLVRIGELF
. TRBJ1-4 TRBV10-3 AISESGLGEKLF
many TRBJ1-4 TRBV2 ASSEPLNEKLF
. TRBJ2-2 TRBV2 ASSIRDLNTGELF
. TRBJ1-4 TRBV5-5 ASSLTPAANEKLF
few TRBJ1-2 TRBV18 ASSLSGNYGYT
. TRBJ1-1 TRBV18 ASSRSKNTEAF
few TRBJ1-3 TRBV6-5 ASSYSGSGNTIY
. TRBJ2-7 TRBV4-2 ASSQQAGLDLIYEQY
once TRBJ1-2 TRBV5-1 ASSLGPEGGRTLKT
. TRBJ1-4 TRBV19 ASSRGSEKLF
. TRBJ2-1 TRBV28 ASTSAAADNEQF
many TRBJ1-4 TRBV29-1 SVAGGGSEKLF
. TRBJ2-7 TRBV6-5 ASKGIGLGYEQY
. TRBJ1-1 TRBV29-1 SAPRGGSGEAF
. TRBJ2-2 TRBV28 ASSPLTSGRFGELF
. TRBJ1-5 TRBV7-9 ASSLHSQPQH
few TRBJ1-2 TRBV30 AWGLAGGYT
. TRBJ2-3 TRBV5-5 ASSPGLAGVGTDTQY